These T cell receptor beta chains were read from a single sample in a study of identical twins. TCRdb reprocessed the 5' RACE reads with MiXCR, giving one entry per CDR3 protein. The sample has 250,000 to 300,000 distinct CDR3 sequences, roughly 10% seen once. The same sample was also used in a study of yellow fever vaccine responses in identical twins.

The sequencing sample was made of CD8+ T cells sorted from blood. The receptors here all came from a woman under 30 in good health. The CDR3 runs from the conserved cysteine through the conserved F or W. The D gene is left open where the match is weak. Size values are once, few and many counts, or a class for expanded clones, and some rows have none.

CDR3 length: 14; J gene: TRBJ2-1; D gene: .; clone size: many; V gene: TRBV4-2; CDR3 DNA: TGTGCCAGCAGCCAAGAACCTCAAGGCAATGAGCAGTTCTTC; CDR3 protein: CASSQEPQGNEQFF
CDR3 length: 13; J gene: TRBJ2-7; D gene: .; clone size: many; V gene: TRBV14; CDR3 DNA: TGTGCCAGCAGCCAAGTGAATTCCTACGAGCAGTACTTC; CDR3 protein: CASSQVNSYEQYF
CDR3 length: 16; J gene: TRBJ2-2; D gene: TRBD2; clone size: .; V gene: TRBV27; CDR3 DNA: TGTGCCAGCAGTTTATACACTAGCGAGAACACCGGGGAGCTGTTTTTT; CDR3 protein: CASSLYTSENTGELFF
CDR3 length: 17; J gene: TRBJ2-7; D gene: .; clone size: many; V gene: TRBV21-1; CDR3 DNA: TGTGCCAGCAGCAAATGTCTAGCGGGAGGCTCTCATTACGAGCAGTACTTC; CDR3 protein: CASSKCLAGGSHYEQYF
CDR3 length: 12; J gene: TRBJ1-6; D gene: .; clone size: many; V gene: TRBV12-3/TRBV12-4; CDR3 DNA: TGTGCCAGCAGTGGACTCGGCGGGATCCCCCACTTT; CDR3 protein: CASSGLGGIPHF
CDR3 length: 14; J gene: TRBJ2-7; D gene: .; clone size: few; V gene: TRBV9; CDR3 DNA: TGTGCCAGCAGCGCCCGCTACCTCTCCTACGAGCAGTACTTC; CDR3 protein: CASSARYLSYEQYF
CDR3 length: 16; J gene: TRBJ2-3; D gene: .; clone size: few; V gene: TRBV7-9; CDR3 DNA: TGTGCCAGCAGCCATACCTCAGGGGCTCTCACAGATACGCAGTATTTT; CDR3 protein: CASSHTSGALTDTQYF
CDR3 length: 15; J gene: TRBJ2-7; D gene: .; clone size: .; V gene: TRBV4-3; CDR3 DNA: TGCGCCAGCAGCCAGTTGTTAGGGGTAGCGTACGAGCAGTACTTC; CDR3 protein: CASSQLLGVAYEQYF
CDR3 length: 19; J gene: TRBJ2-7; D gene: .; clone size: few; V gene: TRBV6-1; CDR3 DNA: TGTGCCAGCAGTGAGGCCTTCGAGCCCGGTGGGGGGCGAACCGACGAGCAGTACTTC; CDR3 protein: CASSEAFEPGGGRTDEQYF
CDR3 length: 14; J gene: TRBJ2-3; D gene: .; clone size: .; V gene: TRBV2; CDR3 DNA: TGTGCCATCACCACGGGGACCCGCACAGATACGCAGTATTTT; CDR3 protein: CAITTGTRTDTQYF
CDR3 length: 15; J gene: TRBJ2-2; D gene: .; clone size: many; V gene: TRBV29-1; CDR3 DNA: TGCAGCGTTGAAGGCCACAGCACGAACACCGGGGAGCTGTTTTTT; CDR3 protein: CSVEGHSTNTGELFF
CDR3 length: 12; J gene: TRBJ2-5; D gene: .; clone size: .; V gene: TRBV24-1; CDR3 DNA: TGTGCCCCCGGCAGGGAGAGAGAGACCCAGTACTTC; CDR3 protein: CAPGRERETQYF
CDR3 length: 14; J gene: TRBJ2-1; D gene: .; clone size: few; V gene: TRBV29-1; CDR3 DNA: TGCAGCGTAATCGAGATGGGGTCCTACAATGAGCAGTTCTTC; CDR3 protein: CSVIEMGSYNEQFF
CDR3 length: 18; J gene: TRBJ2-6; D gene: .; clone size: .; V gene: TRBV5-1; CDR3 DNA: TGCGCCAGCAGCTTGGCCGTGACGGACCTCTCTGGGGCCAACGTCCTGACTTTC; CDR3 protein: CASSLAVTDLSGANVLTF
CDR3 length: 15; J gene: TRBJ2-5; D gene: TRBD1; clone size: few; V gene: TRBV24-1; CDR3 DNA: TGTGCCACCAGTGCCACCGGGACAGGGGTAGAGACCCAGTACTTC; CDR3 protein: CATSATGTGVETQYF
CDR3 length: 15; J gene: TRBJ2-7; D gene: TRBD1; clone size: many; V gene: TRBV15; CDR3 DNA: TGTGCCACCAGCACCTCACCGGGACAGACCTACGAGCAGTACTTC; CDR3 protein: CATSTSPGQTYEQYF
CDR3 length: 13; J gene: TRBJ2-1; D gene: .; clone size: many; V gene: TRBV4-1; CDR3 DNA: TGCGCCAGCAGCCAAGATCAAGACAATGAGCAGTTCTTC; CDR3 protein: CASSQDQDNEQFF
CDR3 length: 17; J gene: TRBJ2-3; D gene: TRBD2; clone size: many; V gene: TRBV29-1; CDR3 DNA: TGCAGCGTTGAAGATCCCACTAGCGGGGATGATCCGGATACGCAGTATTTT; CDR3 protein: CSVEDPTSGDDPDTQYF
CDR3 length: 15; J gene: TRBJ2-3; D gene: TRBD1; clone size: .; V gene: TRBV12-3/TRBV12-4; CDR3 DNA: TGTGCCAGCAGCCATCAAGGGGGCGGCACAGATACGCAGTATTTT; CDR3 protein: CASSHQGGGTDTQYF
CDR3 length: 15; J gene: TRBJ1-5; D gene: TRBD1; clone size: few; V gene: TRBV28; CDR3 DNA: TGTGCCAGCACCAAAATCGGACAGGGCAATCAGCCCCAGCATTTT; CDR3 protein: CASTKIGQGNQPQHF
CDR3 length: 17; J gene: TRBJ2-3; D gene: TRBD1; clone size: few; V gene: TRBV6-5; CDR3 DNA: TGTGCCAGCAGTTACTTAGGCCCCCGGGACAGGGAAGGTACGCAGTATTTT; CDR3 protein: CASSYLGPRDREGTQYF
CDR3 length: 15; J gene: TRBJ2-3; D gene: .; clone size: few; V gene: TRBV13; CDR3 DNA: TGTGCCAGCAGCTTGAGGCAGATTAGCACAGATACGCAGTATTTT; CDR3 protein: CASSLRQISTDTQYF
CDR3 length: 13; J gene: TRBJ2-1; D gene: .; clone size: .; V gene: TRBV6-2/TRBV6-3; CDR3 DNA: .; CDR3 protein: CASSVARGTMEFF
CDR3 length: 12; J gene: TRBJ2-1; D gene: .; clone size: .; V gene: TRBV29-1; CDR3 DNA: TGCGGCGTTCCCCTACAGGGCTCTGAGCAGTTCTTC; CDR3 protein: CGVPLQGSEQFF
CDR3 length: 16; J gene: TRBJ2-5; D gene: TRBD1; clone size: .; V gene: TRBV28; CDR3 DNA: TGTGCCAGCAGTTTTATGGGGGACAGGGGACAAGAGACCCAGTACTTC; CDR3 protein: CASSFMGDRGQETQYF
CDR3 length: 12; J gene: TRBJ1-2; D gene: .; clone size: many; V gene: TRBV25-1; CDR3 DNA: TGTGCCAGCAGTGATCCCCGGTATGGCTACACCTTC; CDR3 protein: CASSDPRYGYTF
CDR3 length: 19; J gene: TRBJ2-3; D gene: TRBD2; clone size: .; V gene: TRBV11-2; CDR3 DNA: TGTGCCAGCAGCTTACATCCTAGATTAGCGGGACTTGGCACAGATACGCAGTATTTT; CDR3 protein: CASSLHPRLAGLGTDTQYF
CDR3 length: 15; J gene: TRBJ2-7; D gene: .; clone size: few; V gene: TRBV7-6; CDR3 DNA: TGTGCCAGCAGCTTAGAAAGGTCCCGCTCCTACGAGCAGTACTTC; CDR3 protein: CASSLERSRSYEQYF
CDR3 length: 14; J gene: TRBJ2-7; D gene: .; clone size: .; V gene: TRBV7-9; CDR3 DNA: TGTGCCAGCAGCTTAGACGGGGCCCCAAACGAGCAGTACTTC; CDR3 protein: CASSLDGAPNEQYF
CDR3 length: 14; J gene: TRBJ1-4; D gene: .; clone size: many; V gene: TRBV12-3/TRBV12-4; CDR3 DNA: TGTGCCAGCAGCCCCGTACCAGGGGCGGAAAAACTGTTTTTT; CDR3 protein: CASSPVPGAEKLFF
CDR3 length: 17; J gene: TRBJ2-1; D gene: TRBD2; clone size: .; V gene: TRBV24-1; CDR3 DNA: TGTGCCACCAGTGCCCTAGACCAGCGGGGAACCTACAATGAGCAGTTCTTC; CDR3 protein: CATSALDQRGTYNEQFF
CDR3 length: 15; J gene: TRBJ2-4; D gene: TRBD1; clone size: few; V gene: TRBV20-1; CDR3 DNA: TGCAGTGCTAGAGGACAGGGGTTAGCCAAAAACATTCAGTACTTC; CDR3 protein: CSARGQGLAKNIQYF
CDR3 length: 17; J gene: TRBJ1-1; D gene: .; clone size: few; V gene: TRBV7-9; CDR3 DNA: TGTGCCAGCAGCTTAGTCAGGGATCTAGGTGTAGATTCTGAAGCTTTCTTT; CDR3 protein: CASSLVRDLGVDSEAFF
CDR3 length: 16; J gene: TRBJ2-2; D gene: .; clone size: many; V gene: TRBV10-3; CDR3 DNA: TGTGCCATCAGTGAGAGGGGTAGAGTCAAACCCGGGGAGCTGTTTTTT; CDR3 protein: CAISERGRVKPGELFF
CDR3 length: 13; J gene: TRBJ2-7; D gene: .; clone size: .; V gene: TRBV2; CDR3 DNA: TGTGCCAGCAGCCCCTTGGGGGGGCACGAGCAGTACTTC; CDR3 protein: CASSPLGGHEQYF
CDR3 length: 13; J gene: TRBJ1-5; D gene: .; clone size: many; V gene: TRBV9; CDR3 DNA: TGTGCCAGCAGTTCCTCAACAGCTCAGCCCCAGCATTTT; CDR3 protein: CASSSSTAQPQHF
CDR3 length: 14; J gene: TRBJ2-7; D gene: .; clone size: many; V gene: TRBV28; CDR3 DNA: TGTGCCAGCAGTTCCGGACAGACGTCCTACGAGCAGTACTTC; CDR3 protein: CASSSGQTSYEQYF
CDR3 length: 16; J gene: TRBJ2-5; D gene: .; clone size: .; V gene: TRBV11-2; CDR3 DNA: TGTGCCAGCAGCTTAGAGTTTGGGCAGAGCCAAGAGACCCAGTACTTC; CDR3 protein: CASSLEFGQSQETQYF
CDR3 length: 13; J gene: TRBJ2-1; D gene: TRBD2; clone size: few; V gene: TRBV2; CDR3 DNA: TGTGCCAGCATTCTAGCGGGGGGGAGAGAGCAGTTCTTC; CDR3 protein: CASILAGGREQFF
CDR3 length: 15; J gene: TRBJ1-5; D gene: .; clone size: .; V gene: TRBV6-5; CDR3 DNA: TGTGCCAGCAGTTACGTGGCTCATAGCAATCAGCCCCAGCATTTT; CDR3 protein: CASSYVAHSNQPQHF
CDR3 length: 15; J gene: TRBJ2-3; D gene: TRBD1; clone size: .; V gene: TRBV7-9; CDR3 DNA: TGTGCCAGCAGCTTAGGGCAGGGGGCCGGAGATACGCAGTATTTT; CDR3 protein: CASSLGQGAGDTQYF
CDR3 length: 13; J gene: TRBJ1-2; D gene: .; clone size: .; V gene: TRBV5-5; CDR3 DNA: TGTGCCAGCAGCTTGGGCATGGACTATGGCTACACCTTC; CDR3 protein: CASSLGMDYGYTF
CDR3 length: 14; J gene: TRBJ2-3; D gene: TRBD1; clone size: .; V gene: TRBV5-6; CDR3 DNA: TGTGCCAGCGGCACCGGACAGGGGGCTGATACGCAGTATTTT; CDR3 protein: CASGTGQGADTQYF
CDR3 length: 14; J gene: TRBJ2-7; D gene: .; clone size: few; V gene: TRBV4-3; CDR3 DNA: TGCGCCAGCAGCCATGCACGGGACACCTACGAGCAGTACTTC; CDR3 protein: CASSHARDTYEQYF
CDR3 length: 13; J gene: TRBJ2-5; D gene: .; clone size: few; V gene: TRBV11-2; CDR3 DNA: TGTGCCAGCAGCTTGAACCCCCAAGAGACCCAGTACTTC; CDR3 protein: CASSLNPQETQYF
CDR3 length: 16; J gene: TRBJ2-1; D gene: .; clone size: many; V gene: TRBV20-1; CDR3 DNA: TGCAGTGCTAGAGAATCGGCGCGGAGCCCGTTCAATGAGCAGTTCTTC; CDR3 protein: CSARESARSPFNEQFF